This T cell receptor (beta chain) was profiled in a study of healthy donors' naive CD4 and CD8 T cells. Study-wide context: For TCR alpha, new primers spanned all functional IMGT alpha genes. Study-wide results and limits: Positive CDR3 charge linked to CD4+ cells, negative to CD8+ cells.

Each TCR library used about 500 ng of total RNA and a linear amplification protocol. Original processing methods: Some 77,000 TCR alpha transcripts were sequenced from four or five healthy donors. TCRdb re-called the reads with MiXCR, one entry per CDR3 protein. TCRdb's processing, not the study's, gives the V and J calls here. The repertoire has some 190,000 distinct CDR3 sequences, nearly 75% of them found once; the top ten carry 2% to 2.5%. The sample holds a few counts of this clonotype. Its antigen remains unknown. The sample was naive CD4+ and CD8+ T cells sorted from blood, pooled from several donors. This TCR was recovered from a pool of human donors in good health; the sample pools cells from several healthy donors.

CDR3: CSVEGITSGDYNEQFF. DNA of the CDR3: TGCAGCGTTGAGGGGATTACTAGCGGGGATTACAATGAGCAGTTCTTC. V usage is TRBV29-1 and J usage is TRBJ2-1, with 10 bases aligning to TRBD2. The V gene end was trimmed by 3 bases and the J gene end by 4 bases; junction bases not matched to a gene: 9. From germline, CDR1 is SQVTM and CDR2 ANQGSEA. This CDR3 is built from 16 residues.